The clone carrying this T cell receptor (beta chain) was detected many times. What it binds is unknown. The sample originates from a study of Graves' ophthalmopathy and Graves' hyperthyroidism. Amplifying from RNA transcripts, the study obtained TCR beta CDR3 regions. Scientists carried out first-round RT-PCR using HTBI primers and then a second-round multiplex PCR. TCRdb re-called the multiplex PCR reads with MiXCR, one entry per CDR3 protein. The sample contains roughly 610,000 distinct CDR3 sequences, approximately 22% of which appear only once. Findings and caveats of the study: The model predicted ophthalmopathy progression with 60% to 71% sensitivity and around 72% specificity. Blood contained most expanded thyroid clonotypes exceeding 0.001 frequency.

Orbital computed tomography, together with clinical symptoms, serum thyroxine, TRAb and thyroid ultrasound, was used for diagnosis. Fresh peripheral blood, around 10 ml, was the PBMC source. This CDR3 has 13 amino acids. Looked up from germline, CDR1 is SGHTA and CDR2 is FQGNSA. Trimming removed 3 bases at V and 0 bases at J, with 5 bases between. V is TRBV7-2 and J is TRBJ1-1; D unresolved. The sequencing sample was made of peripheral blood. This clonotype was sampled from a woman under 30 with stable Graves' hyperthyroidism. Some clones in this sample may be carry-over from other donors' samples. The CDR3 here is CASSFTVNTEAFF. DNA for the CDR3: TGTGCCAGCAGCTTCACAGTGAACACTGAAGCTTTCTTT.